These 8 T cell receptor beta chains share one sample of origin, sequenced in a study of blood T cell repertoires in COVID-19. This table comes from immunoSEQ multiplex PCR, and its TCRdb copy is limited to in-frame clones, with some not included. The table has fewer than 350,000 clones, 70% to 90% seen once. The sequenced sample was PBMCs or T cells enriched from blood (not recorded which). The receptors originated from a woman in her 30s who had recovered from COVID-19.

The genes are TRBV9 and TRBJ2-1, with D possibly TRBD2 on 7 matching bases. The V and J ends lost 4 bases and 2 bases respectively, with 16 bases between them. There are 16 residues in the CDR3. The germline V gene has CDR1 SGDLS and CDR2 YYNGEE. CDR3 region: CASSPRSRGPYNEQFF. Written as DNA, the CDR3 is TGTGCCAGCAGCCCACGTTCGCGGGGGCCCTACAATGAGCAGTTCTTC. Supplemented by reference TRBV9 and TRBJ2-1, the full variable domain reads DSGVTQTPKHLITATGQRVTLRCSPRSGDLSVYWYQQSLDQGLQFLIQYYNGEERAKGNILERFSAQQFPDLHSELNLSSLELGDSALYFCASSPRSRGPYNEQFFGPGTRLTVL.

This chain links TRBV4-3 with TRBJ1-1; tentative D call: TRBD1 (6 bases). Between the trimmed V and J ends, which lost 6 bases and 3 bases, there was a span of 17 bases. The CDR3 is 15 amino acids. Germline V gene sequence: CDR1 LGHNA, CDR2 YSLEER. The CDR3 sequence: CASRARDTYYTEAFF. The CDR3 nucleotides read TGCGCCAGCAGGGCCCGGGACACATACTACACTGAAGCTTTCTTT.

Here the CDR3 DNA reads TGTGCCACCAGTTCGAGCTCCAGGGGAAATTCACCCCTCCACTTT. Amino acid sequence: CATSSSSRGNSPLHF. The chain carries TRBV24-1 and TRBJ1-6; possible D gene TRBD1, 6 bases. CDR3 size: 15 residues. CDR1 is KGHDR and CDR2 is SFDVKD in the germline V gene. The V end lost 6 bases, the J end lost 7 bases, and 15 bases lay between the germline ends.

This rearrangement joins TRBV7-9 to TRBJ2-1; TRBD1 matches 9 bases. The CDR3 is made up of 13 amino acids. The V gene's germline CDR1 is SEHNR and CDR2 FQNEAQ (reference sequence). V lost 5 bases, J lost 7 bases, and 3 bases stayed unmatched. The CDR3 sequence is CASSRTGENEQFF. Here the CDR3 DNA reads TGTGCCAGCAGCCGGACAGGGGAAAATGAGCAGTTCTTC. The variable domain in full, with the rest retrieved from reference TRBV7-9 and TRBJ2-1, is DTGVSQNPRHKITKRGQNVTFRCDPISEHNRLYWYRQTLGQGPEFLTYFQNEAQLEKSRLLSDRFSAERPKGSFSTLEIQRTEQGDSAMYLCASSRTGENEQFFGPGTRLTVL.

This sequence joins TRBV6-5 and TRBJ1-1; no reliable D call. The CDR3 is 13 residues long. CDR1 and CDR2 from the germline V gene are MNHEY and SVGAGI. V lost 11 bases and J 0 bases, leaving 13 bases between the germline ends. CDR3 DNA sequence: TGTGCCTCGGTGATCGAAGTGAACACTGAAGCTTTCTTT. The encoded protein is CASVIEVNTEAFF.

V usage is TRBV11-3 and J usage is TRBJ2-7; perhaps TRBD2 as D (5 bases). V dropped 5 bases and J dropped 1 base, with 15 bases sitting between them. The CDR3 consists of 15 residues. Germline V gene sequence: CDR1 SGHNT, CDR2 YENEEA. The CDR3 bases are TGTGCCAGCAGCCCCCACTACGGGATTTCCTACGAGCAGTACTTC. Translation gives CASSPHYGISYEQYF.

The rearrangement uses TRBV27 and TRBJ1-2; weak D call: TRBD1 (6 bases). Trimming took off 4 bases at V and 4 bases at J, with 16 bases between the two ends. Germline V lookup: CDR1 MNHEY, CDR2 SMNVEV (reference sequence). This CDR3 is 15 amino acids long. The CDR3 reads CASSSVGQSPYGYTF. CDR3 DNA: TGTGCCAGCAGTTCCGTCGGACAGTCACCCTATGGCTACACCTTC.

The rearrangement uses TRBV2 and TRBJ2-7; TRBD1 is a possible D gene (6 bases). Germline loops: CDR1 SNHLY, CDR2 FYNNEI. This CDR3 region has 14 residues. V was trimmed by 6 bases and J by 4 bases, leaving 16 bases between them. The DNA for the CDR3 is TGTGCCAGCAGGTCAGGCAGGGGAGCGTACGAGCAGTACTTC. Protein sequence: CASRSGRGAYEQYF.